Following are 18 T cell receptor beta chains from one sample sequenced in a study of T cell changes during pregnancy in multiple sclerosis. Data came from immunoSEQ multiplex PCR; TCRdb stores just in-frame clones and leaves some out. In the table there are fewer than 30,000 clones, about 90% of which are singletons. The sample here was CD8+ T cells from peripheral blood mononuclear cells, taken in the second trimester of pregnancy. The origin of the receptors is a female donor with multiple sclerosis, enrolled in a pregnancy study.

The genes are TRBV7-9 and TRBJ2-1; TRBD1 aligns across 7 bases. The CDR3 sequence is 15 residues long. Germline CDR1 SEHNR, CDR2 FQNEAQ (reference sequence). With V trimmed by 1 base and J by 3 bases, 3 bases remained unmatched. CDR3 region: CASSLEQGIYNEQFF. The CDR3 DNA sequence: TGTGCCAGCAGCTTAGAACAGGGGATCTACAATGAGCAGTTCTTC.

This CDR3 reads CASSSLQPGQGALRYGYTF. CDR3 sequence (DNA): TGTGCCAGCAGCTCACTCCAACCGGGACAGGGGGCGCTTCGCTATGGCTACACCTTC. The gene calls are TRBV7-9 and TRBJ1-2; 12 nucleotides agree with TRBD1. The CDR3 contains 19 residues. Germline CDR1 is SEHNR and CDR2 is FQNEAQ (reference sequence). J was trimmed by 4 bases and V by 4 bases; bases with no gene match: 16.

The chain uses TRBV4-3 and TRBJ1-2, with 10 bases aligning to TRBD1. V lost 0 bases to trimming and J lost 7 bases; unmatched junction nucleotides: 8. The germline gives CDR1 LGHNA, CDR2 YSLEER. The CDR3 has 16 residues. CDR3 nucleotides: TGCGCCAGCAGCCAAGAATCAATAGGGACAGGGGTTGGCTACACCTTC. Its translation is CASSQESIGTGVGYTF.

The chain is built from TRBV6-1 and TRBJ2-1, with a tentative D call TRBD1 (6 bases). Germline V gene lookup returns CDR1 MNHNS and CDR2 SASEGT. Trimming stripped 2 bases from V and 8 bases from J, with 22 bases between. The CDR3 runs 17 residues. The CDR3 bases are TGTGCCAGCAGTGAACAACAGGGCTGGGTGGGTTCCTATGAGCAGTTCTTC. Translation: CASSEQQGWVGSYEQFF.

The rearrangement uses TRBV28 and TRBJ1-1, with D perhaps matching TRBD1 (6 bases). The ends were cut back, 4 bases at V and 1 base at J, with 10 bases in the middle. Germline assignment: CDR1 MDHEN and CDR2 SYDVKM. There are 14 residues in the CDR3. CDR3 sequence: CASSSGQPNTEAFF. The CDR3, as DNA: TGTGCCAGCAGTTCTGGACAGCCGAACACTGAAGCTTTCTTT.

Here the CDR3 reads CASSYSRTGNYGYTF. The CDR3 region has the DNA TGTGCCAGCAGTTACTCAAGGACAGGGAACTATGGCTACACCTTC. The chain carries TRBV6-6 and TRBJ1-2; TRBD1 matches at 8 bases. The J segment lost 2 bases and the V segment lost 0 bases, leaving 2 bases of the junction unmatched. The CDR3 contains 15 residues. Germline CDR1 is MNHNY and CDR2 is SVGAGI (reference sequence).

J is TRBJ1-4 and V is TRBV7-9; weak D call: TRBD1 (5 bases). V was trimmed by 5 bases and J by 2 bases, leaving 21 bases between them. The V gene's germline CDR1 is SEHNR and CDR2 FQNEAQ (reference sequence). This CDR3 is built from 18 residues. This CDR3 reads CASSTRTGGEATNEKLFF. The CDR3 DNA reads TGTGCCAGCAGCACGCGAACAGGAGGGGAGGCGACTAATGAAAAACTGTTTTTT.

This sequence joins TRBV4-1 and TRBJ1-1; a possible D gene is TRBD1 (6 bases). CDR3 length: 13 amino acids. Germline CDR1 MGHRA, CDR2 YSYEKL. V lost 4 bases and J lost 10, with 16 bases in between. The CDR3 DNA is TGCGCCAGCAGCCTGGACAGCGGCCTGGGAGCTTTCTTT. Amino acids: CASSLDSGLGAFF.

The rearrangement links TRBV6-1 to TRBJ2-7; 9 bases match TRBD1. Germline-derived CDR1 and CDR2 are MNHNS and SASEGT. The V gene end was trimmed by 4 bases and the J gene end by 0 bases; junction bases not matched to a gene: 4. This CDR3 spans 15 amino acids. The CDR3 DNA sequence: TGTGCCAGCAGTGTCGGGACAGGGACCTCCTACGAGCAGTACTTC. The encoded protein is CASSVGTGTSYEQYF.

This clone was observed a single time. This rearrangement joins TRBV4-1 to TRBJ1-5, with 9 bases matching TRBD1. Germline-derived CDR1 and CDR2 are MGHRA and YSYEKL. V lost 1 base, J lost 3 bases, and 7 bases stayed unmatched. CDR3 length: 17 residues. In DNA form, the CDR3 reads TGCGCCAGCAGCCAAGGGACAGGGGCCTTCCTCAATCAGCCCCAGCATTTT. Translating gives CASSQGTGAFLNQPQHF.

This chain uses TRBV27 with TRBJ2-1; 13 nucleotides agree with TRBD2. The germline V gene has CDR1 MNHEY and CDR2 SMNVEV (reference sequence). The ends lost 5 bases at V and 7 bases at J; junction bases unmatched: 5. This CDR3 is built from 15 residues. DNA for the CDR3: TGTGCCAGCAGTGCGGGACTAGCGGGGTTAAATGAGCAGTTCTTC. It encodes CASSAGLAGLNEQFF.

Only one count was recorded for this clone. This chain uses TRBV7-3 with TRBJ2-1; D unresolved. The CDR3 consists of 13 residues. Germline CDR1 reads SGHTA; CDR2 reads FQGTGA. The germline V and J ends were trimmed by 5 bases and 5 bases, with 10 bases remaining between them. CDR3 nucleotides: TGTGCCAGCAGCATCTACCGGGACAATGAGCAGTTCTTC. Translated: CASSIYRDNEQFF.

This clone was seen only once. This CDR3 is CASSDDLVPLTDTQYF. The CDR3 DNA is TGTGCCAGCAGTGATGATCTAGTTCCCCTCACAGATACGCAGTATTTT. V is TRBV6-1 and J is TRBJ2-3; D is unresolved. The CDR3 runs to 16 residues. V lost 3 bases to trimming and J lost 2 bases, with 15 bases between them. CDR1 and CDR2 from the germline V gene are MNHNS and SASEGT.

The rearrangement uses TRBV15 and TRBJ2-7; 8 bases line up with TRBD2. J was trimmed by 5 bases and V by 4 bases; bases with no gene match: 7. The CDR3 runs 14 residues. Germline-derived CDR1 and CDR2 are LNHNV and YYDKDF (reference sequence). CDR3 nucleotide sequence: TGTGCCACCAGCAACGGGGGGGCCACCGACGAGCAGTACTTC. Its protein is CATSNGGATDEQYF. The entire variable domain, with the rest obtained from reference TRBV15 and TRBJ2-7, is as follows: DAMVIQNPRYQVTQFGKPVTLSCSQTLNHNVMYWYQQKSSQAPKLLFHYYDKDFNNEADTPDNFQSRRPNTSFCFLDIRSPGLGDTAMYLCATSNGGATDEQYFGPGTRLTVT.

The rearrangement joins TRBV2 to TRBJ2-1; 9 bases fit TRBD1. Germline assignment: CDR1 SNHLY and CDR2 FYNNEI. V lost 4 bases and J lost 3; bases outside the gene matches: 10. The CDR3 spans 17 residues. The CDR3 DNA follows: TGTGCCAGCAGTGTTTTGCGGACAGGGGCCCTCTACAATGAGCAGTTCTTC. This codes for CASSVLRTGALYNEQFF. Supplemented by reference TRBV2 and TRBJ2-1, the full variable domain reads EPEVTQTPSHQVTQMGQEVILRCVPISNHLYFYWYRQILGQKVEFLVSFYNNEISEKSEIFDDQFSVERPDGSNFTLKIRSTKLEDSAMYFCASSVLRTGALYNEQFFGPGTRLTVL.

This chain joins TRBV5-4 and TRBJ2-7; 7 bases are shared with TRBD1. Trimming at V came to 0 bases and at J to 2 bases, leaving 2 bases not matched to a gene. Germline CDR1 SGHNT, CDR2 YYREEE (reference sequence). The CDR3 is 14 residues long. CDR3 DNA: TGTGCCAGCAGCTTGGACAGGGGACCCTACGAGCAGTACTTC. Amino acid sequence: CASSLDRGPYEQYF.

The chain uses TRBV29-1 and TRBJ1-1; 7 nucleotides match TRBD1. This CDR3 spans 14 amino acids. Germline values: CDR1 SQVTM, CDR2 ANQGSEA. The junction had 8 bases not matched to a gene; V was cut back by 6 bases and J by 1 base. The CDR3 region has the DNA TGCAGCGTGGGAGAGACAGGGCCGAACACTGAAGCTTTCTTT. It specifies CSVGETGPNTEAFF. Full variable domain (missing parts from reference TRBV29-1 and TRBJ1-1): SAVISQKPSRDICQRGTSLTIQCQVDSQVTMMFWYRQQPGQSLTLIATANQGSEATYESGFVIDKFPISRPNLTFSTLTVSNMSPEDSSIYLCSVGETGPNTEAFFGQGTRLTVV.

This rearrangement joins TRBV7-2 to TRBJ1-1; D possibly corresponds to TRBD1 (6 bases). There are 14 residues in the CDR3. Trimming took off 4 bases at V and 4 bases at J, with 13 bases between the two ends. Germline V gene lookup returns CDR1 SGHTA and CDR2 FQGNSA. CDR3 nucleotides: TGTGCCAGCAGCTCAGGGGTTGCGGGCACTGAAGCTTTCTTT. The encoded protein is CASSSGVAGTEAFF.